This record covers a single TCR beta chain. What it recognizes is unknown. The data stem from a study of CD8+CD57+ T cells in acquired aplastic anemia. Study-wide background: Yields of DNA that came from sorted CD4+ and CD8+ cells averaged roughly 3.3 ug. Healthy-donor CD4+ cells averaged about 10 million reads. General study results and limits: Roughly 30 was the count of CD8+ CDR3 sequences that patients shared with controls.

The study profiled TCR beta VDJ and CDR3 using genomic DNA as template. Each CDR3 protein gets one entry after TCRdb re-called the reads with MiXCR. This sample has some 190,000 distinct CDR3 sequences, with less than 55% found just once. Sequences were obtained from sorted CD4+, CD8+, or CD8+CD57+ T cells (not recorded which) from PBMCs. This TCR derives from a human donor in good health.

This CDR3 is CASSRGPDRNTEAFF. The CDR3 DNA follows: TGTGCCAGCAGCCGCGGTCCGGACAGGAACACTGAAGCTTTCTTT. The J gene is TRBJ1-1, the V gene TRBV4-2; tentative D call: TRBD1 (6 bases). The CDR3 extends over 15 amino acids. Germline V CDR1 and CDR2: LGHNA, YNFKEQ. Trimming removed 4 bases from V and 1 base from J, with 13 bases in between.